This T cell receptor beta chain was found in a study of ipilimumab plus nivolumab after autologous stem cell transplantation. Study summary: Median doses per patient: a few ipilimumab, under 10 nivolumab. Points from the study as a whole: Per the authors, repertoire, Treg and microbiota data justify further study.

Starting 14 to 28 days after autologous transplant, ipilimumab 1 mg/kg was given. Through week 26, nivolumab 3 mg/kg IV was given weeks 1, 4, 7, 10, then biweekly. Concerning this clone: Antigen: not known.

Some clones are missing from TCRdb's copy, which holds only in-frame ones; the method was immunoSEQ multiplex PCR. The sample carries about 12,000 clones, approximately 69% recorded once. Sequencing was performed on PBMCs, taken in a trial of ipilimumab plus nivolumab as post-transplant consolidation. The sequence came from a male donor with diffuse large B-cell lymphoma.

As DNA, the CDR3 is TGTGCCAGTAGATCCGGGACAGTAAACATTCAGTACTTC. This codes for CASRSGTVNIQYF. The genes are TRBV19 and TRBJ2-4, with 7 bases lining up with TRBD1. V was clipped by 6 bases and J by 6 bases; unmatched bases: 5. The V gene's germline CDR1 is LNHDA and CDR2 SQIVND (reference sequence). The CDR3 contains 13 residues.